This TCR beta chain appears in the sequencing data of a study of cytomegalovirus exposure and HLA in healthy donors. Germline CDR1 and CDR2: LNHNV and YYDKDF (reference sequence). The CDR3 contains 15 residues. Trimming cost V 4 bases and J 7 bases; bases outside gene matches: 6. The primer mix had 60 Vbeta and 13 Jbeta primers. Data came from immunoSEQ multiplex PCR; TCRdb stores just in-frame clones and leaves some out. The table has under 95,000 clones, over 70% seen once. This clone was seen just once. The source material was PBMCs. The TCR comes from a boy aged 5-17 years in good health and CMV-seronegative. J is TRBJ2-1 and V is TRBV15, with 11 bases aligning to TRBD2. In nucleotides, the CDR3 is TGTGCCACCAGCACGGGACTAGCGGCGGGGAATGAGCAGTTCTTC. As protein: CATSTGLAAGNEQFF.